The entry below gives a single T cell receptor (beta chain) sequence along with its context. This sample stems from a study of cytomegalovirus exposure and HLA in healthy donors. In the PCR, 60 Vbeta and 13 Jbeta primers were used. Measured with immunoSEQ multiplex PCR; TCRdb has only the in-frame clones, and not every one. The table shows 150,000 to 200,000 clones, with about 80% occurring only once. The germline gives CDR1 MNHEY, CDR2 SMNVEV (reference sequence). CDR3 length: 18 residues. The V gene end was trimmed by 5 bases and the J gene end by 0 bases; junction bases not matched to a gene: 13. This chain joins TRBV27 and TRBJ1-5, with TRBD1 identical over 7 bases. This TCR derives from a man younger than 40 in good health and CMV-seronegative. Sequences were obtained from PBMCs. For the CDR3, the DNA is TGTGCCAGCAGTCCTTGGAGGACAGGTGGGGGTAGCAATCAGCCCCAGCATTTT. Its translation is CASSPWRTGGGSNQPQHF.